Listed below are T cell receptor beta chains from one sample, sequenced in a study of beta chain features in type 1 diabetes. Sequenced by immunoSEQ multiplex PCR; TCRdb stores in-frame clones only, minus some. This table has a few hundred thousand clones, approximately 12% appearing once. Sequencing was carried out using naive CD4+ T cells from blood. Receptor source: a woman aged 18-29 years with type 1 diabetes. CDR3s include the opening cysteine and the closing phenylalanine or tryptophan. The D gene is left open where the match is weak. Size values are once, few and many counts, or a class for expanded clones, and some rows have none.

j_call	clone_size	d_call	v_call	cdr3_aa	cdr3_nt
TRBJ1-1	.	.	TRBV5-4	CASSLWTQRLSAEAFF	TGTGCCAGCAGCCTGTGGACACAACGGCTTTCTGCTGAAGCTTTCTTT
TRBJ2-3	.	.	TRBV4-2	CASSLIEGADTQYF	TGTGCCAGCAGCCTTATTGAGGGAGCGGATACGCAGTATTTT
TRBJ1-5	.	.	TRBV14	CASSLGRQPQHF	TGTGCCAGCAGCCTCGGTCGACAGCCCCAGCATTTT
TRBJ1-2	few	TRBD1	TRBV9	CASSVVVGDRGNGYTF	TGTGCCAGCAGCGTAGTCGTTGGGGACAGGGGTAATGGCTACACCTTC
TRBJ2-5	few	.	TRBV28	CASSPGRETQYF	TGTGCCAGCAGCCCGGGGAGGGAGACCCAGTACTTC
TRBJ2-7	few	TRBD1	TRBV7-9	CASSLGTGVGEQYF	TGTGCCAGCAGCTTAGGGACAGGGGTCGGGGAGCAGTACTTC
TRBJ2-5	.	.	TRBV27	CASSLSDQETQYF	TGTGCCAGCAGTTTAAGCGACCAAGAGACCCAGTACTTC
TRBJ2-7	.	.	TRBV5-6	CASRVYEYEQYF	TGTGCCAGCAGAGTTTACGAGTACGAGCAGTACTTC
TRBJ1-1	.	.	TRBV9	CASSVPYGVVAEAFF	TGTGCCAGCAGCGTCCCTTACGGGGTGGTAGCTGAAGCTTTCTTT
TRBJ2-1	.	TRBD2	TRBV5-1	CASSLVAGGLNEQFF	TGCGCCAGCAGCTTGGTAGCGGGGGGCCTTAATGAGCAGTTCTTC
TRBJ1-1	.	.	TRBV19	CASGITVNTEAFF	TGTGCCAGTGGTATAACAGTGAACACTGAAGCTTTCTTT
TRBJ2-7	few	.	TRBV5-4	CASSLETGPAYEQYF	TGTGCCAGCAGCTTGGAGACAGGACCAGCCTACGAGCAGTACTTC
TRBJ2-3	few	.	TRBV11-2	CASSRGLDLGTQYF	TGTGCCAGCAGCAGAGGACTCGATCTGGGTACGCAGTATTTT
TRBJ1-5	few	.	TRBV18	CASSPNGVNQPQHF	TGTGCCAGCTCACCAAACGGGGTCAATCAGCCCCAGCATTTT